Listed below are T cell receptor beta chains from one sample, sequenced in a study of regulatory T cells in long-lasting Graves disease. TCRdb itself ran the multiplex PCR reads through MiXCR, one entry per CDR3 protein. The repertoire holds 300,000 to 400,000 distinct CDR3 sequences, with roughly a sixth as singletons. The data were also submitted as part of a second study, on T cells in Graves' hyperthyroidism and ophthalmopathy.

The sample was peripheral blood mononuclear cells (PBMCs), taken at new diagnosis, from a patient treated with antithyroid drugs. The receptors originated from a middle-aged man with Graves disease. CDR3s include the opening cysteine and the closing phenylalanine or tryptophan. D genes are given only for firm matches. Some rows mark clone size as missing; the rest say once, few, many or name a class of expanded clone.

V gene	J gene	D gene	clone size	CDR3 protein	CDR3 DNA
TRBV6-2/TRBV6-3	TRBJ2-2	-	few	CASSYSGGGELFF	TGTGCCAGCAGTTACTCTGGAGGCGGGGAGCTGTTTTTT
TRBV29-1	TRBJ1-3	-	-	CSVDTGLSGNTIYF	TGCAGCGTGGATACAGGGCTCTCTGGAAACACCATATATTTT
TRBV7-9	TRBJ1-1	-	few	CASSLLGDPFNTEAFF	TGTGCCAGCAGCTTACTGGGGGATCCCTTTAACACTGAAGCTTTCTTT
TRBV7-2	TRBJ2-7	TRBD2	many	CASSLKLAVYEQYF	TGTGCCAGCAGCTTAAAACTAGCGGTATACGAGCAGTACTTC
TRBV15	TRBJ2-5	-	medium-sized	CATSSHAGETQYF	TGTGCCACCAGCAGCCACGCCGGGGAGACCCAGTACTTC
TRBV28	TRBJ1-1	-	many	CASSLNPVMNTEAFF	TGTGCCAGCAGTTTAAATCCAGTAATGAACACTGAAGCTTTCTTT
TRBV7-2	TRBJ2-3	-	many	CASSLGGGATDTQYF	TGTGCCAGCAGCTTAGGAGGGGGGGCCACAGATACGCAGTATTTT
TRBV27	TRBJ1-1	TRBD1	many	CASSSSLIDRGRRNTEAFF	TGTGCCAGCAGTTCTTCCCTTATTGACAGGGGGCGGCGGAACACTGAAGCTTTCTTT
TRBV3-1	TRBJ1-5	-	many	CASSHSGAGYSNQPQHF	TGTGCCAGCAGCCATTCGGGCGCGGGGTATAGCAATCAGCCCCAGCATTTT
TRBV6-1	TRBJ2-7	-	many	CASSDPGPTYEQYF	TGTGCCAGCAGTGACCCGGGACCTACCTACGAGCAGTACTTC
TRBV14	TRBJ2-3	-	many	CASSQDNWANTDTQYF	TGTGCCAGCAGCCAAGATAACTGGGCAAACACAGATACGCAGTATTTT
TRBV7-2	TRBJ1-3	-	-	CASSRTGGSGNTIYF	TGTGCCAGCAGCCGCACCGGGGGTTCTGGAAACACCATATATTTT
TRBV6-1	TRBJ1-6	-	-	CSSSDPAGQGFSPLHF	TGTTCCAGCAGTGATCCCGCCGGGCAGGGGTTTTCACCCCTCCACTTT
TRBV4-1	TRBJ1-5	-	many	CASSQEAGQPQHF	TGTGCCAGCAGCCAAGAGGCGGGTCAGCCCCAGCATTTT
TRBV6-5	TRBJ1-6	-	many	CASSYSWQGNSPLHF	TGTGCCAGCAGTTACTCGTGGCAGGGGAATTCACCCCTCCACTTT
TRBV28	TRBJ2-7	TRBD2	many	CASRGGGQGEQYF	TGTGCCAGCAGGGGCGGGGGGCAGGGCGAGCAGTACTTC
TRBV9	TRBJ2-1	-	-	CASSVESGANEQFF	TGTGCCAGCAGCGTAGAGTCAGGGGCTAATGAGCAGTTCTTC
TRBV9	TRBJ1-2	TRBD1	-	CASRRQGQGNYGYTF	TGTGCCAGCAGGCGTCAGGGACAGGGTAACTATGGCTACACCTTC
TRBV4-1	TRBJ1-5	-	few	CAGGRPYSNQPQHF	TGCGCCGGAGGACGCCCTTATAGCAATCAGCCCCAGCATTTT
TRBV20-1	TRBJ1-4	-	many	CSARPTITNEKLFF	TGCAGTGCTAGGCCCACGATAACTAATGAAAAACTGTTTTTT
TRBV19	TRBJ2-7	-	few	CASSIRAGDYSYEQYF	TGTGCCAGTAGTATTCGGGCAGGGGACTACTCCTACGAGCAGTACTTC
TRBV5-6	TRBJ2-7	TRBD1	few	CASSFPQGAGQYF	TGTGCCAGCAGCTTCCCACAGGGGGCCGGGCAGTACTTC
TRBV27	TRBJ1-1	-	-	CASSLSGQNTEAFF	TGTGCCAGCAGTTTATCGGGACAGAACACTGAAGCTTTCTTT
TRBV20-1	TRBJ2-1	TRBD2	few	CSAVSGTSESNEQFF	TGCAGTGCTGTTTCCGGGACTAGCGAGAGCAATGAGCAGTTCTTC
TRBV6-1	TRBJ2-2	-	many	CASSTTNTGELFF	TGTGCCAGCAGTACCACCAACACCGGGGAGCTGTTTTTT
TRBV20-1	TRBJ2-7	TRBD1	many	CSARGGGTGHEQYF	TGCAGTGCTAGAGGGGGTGGGACAGGACACGAGCAGTACTTC
TRBV28	TRBJ2-5	-	-	CASRQSGVETQYF	TGTGCCAGCAGACAGTCAGGGGTAGAGACCCAGTACTTC
TRBV19	TRBJ2-7	-	many	CASSRLYSYEQYF	TGTGCCAGTAGTCGGTTGTACTCCTACGAGCAGTACTTC
TRBV4-2	TRBJ2-3	-	-	CASSQDWRKDTQYF	TGTGCCAGCAGCCAAGATTGGAGGAAAGATACGCAGTATTTT
TRBV19	TRBJ2-7	-	-	CASSGAAAYEQYF	TGTGCCAGTAGTGGTGCCGCCGCCTACGAGCAGTACTTC
TRBV7-2	TRBJ2-5	-	-	CASSPTGKTQYF	TGTGCCAGCAGCCCCACGGGAAAGACCCAGTACTTC
TRBV20-1	TRBJ2-7	-	many	CSATGTRTYEQYF	TGCAGTGCAACCGGGACGCGTACCTACGAGCAGTACTTC
TRBV2	TRBJ2-3	TRBD2	many	CASRGLAGNTDTQYF	TGTGCCAGCAGGGGACTAGCGGGGAACACAGATACGCAGTATTTT
TRBV28	TRBJ2-5	TRBD1	many	CAIETGPLETQYF	TGTGCCATCGAGACAGGGCCCTTGGAGACCCAGTACTTC
TRBV18	TRBJ1-6	TRBD1	few	CASSTSSGQVNSPLHF	TGTGCCAGCTCAACCTCCTCGGGACAGGTTAATTCACCCCTCCACTTT
TRBV7-2	TRBJ1-6	TRBD1	-	CASSLMQGVNSPLHF	TGTGCCAGCAGCTTAATGCAGGGGGTTAATTCACCCCTCCACTTT
TRBV11-3	TRBJ2-1	TRBD2	many	CASSSLVAGSNNEQFF	TGTGCCAGCAGCTCACTAGTAGCGGGGTCCAACAATGAGCAGTTCTTC
TRBV20-1	TRBJ2-5	-	many	CSAMMSGQETQYF	TGCAGTGCTATGATGTCGGGGCAAGAGACCCAGTACTTC
TRBV6-2/TRBV6-3	TRBJ1-2	-	few	CASSDPDGSGYTF	TGTGCCAGCAGTGATCCCGACGGCAGTGGCTACACCTTC
TRBV9	TRBJ2-1	-	few	CASSQTSSYNEQFF	TGTGCCAGCAGCCAGACTAGTTCCTACAATGAGCAGTTCTTC
TRBV3-1	TRBJ2-5	-	few	CASSQYGTQYF	TGTGCCAGCAGCCAATACGGGACCCAGTACTTC
TRBV5-1	TRBJ2-3	TRBD2	many	CASSSTSGSVIDTQYF	TGCGCCAGCAGCTCGACTAGCGGGTCTGTGATAGATACGCAGTATTTT
TRBV10-3	TRBJ1-5	-	-	CAISESRGNSNQPQHF	TGTGCCATCAGTGAGTCGCGGGGTAACAGCAATCAGCCCCAGCATTTT
TRBV18	TRBJ2-7	-	many	CASSPPSSYEQYF	TGTGCCAGCTCACCACCGAGCTCCTACGAGCAGTACTTC
TRBV6-1	TRBJ2-7	TRBD1	many	CASSEGTGGYEQYF	TGTGCCAGCAGTGAAGGGACAGGGGGCTACGAGCAGTACTTC
TRBV7-9	TRBJ1-2	-	many	CASSSDSGTGIYGYTF	TGTGCCAGCAGCTCCGACTCCGGGACCGGTATCTATGGCTACACCTTC
TRBV28	TRBJ2-3	TRBD1	-	CASSHPWTGGGTDTQYF	TGTGCCAGCAGTCACCCGTGGACAGGGGGAGGCACAGATACGCAGTATTTT
TRBV5-1	TRBJ2-3	TRBD1	many	CASSPWTGSEDTQYF	TGCGCCAGCAGCCCATGGACAGGGTCGGAAGATACGCAGTATTTT
TRBV2	TRBJ2-7	-	many	CASSGPSYEQYF	TGTGCCAGCAGTGGCCCTTCCTACGAGCAGTACTTC
TRBV7-9	TRBJ2-3	-	many	CASRPKLRISDTQYF	TGTGCCAGCAGGCCGAAGCTGCGGATTTCAGATACGCAGTATTTT
TRBV6-5	TRBJ2-7	-	many	CASSYNRVREQYF	TGTGCCAGCAGTTACAACAGGGTAAGGGAGCAGTACTTC
TRBV12-3/TRBV12-4	TRBJ2-3	-	many	CASSSSDPFTDTQYF	TGTGCCAGCAGTTCATCGGACCCTTTCACAGATACGCAGTATTTT
TRBV18	TRBJ2-5	-	many	CASSPNEETQYF	TGTGCCAGCTCACCAAACGAGGAGACCCAGTACTTC